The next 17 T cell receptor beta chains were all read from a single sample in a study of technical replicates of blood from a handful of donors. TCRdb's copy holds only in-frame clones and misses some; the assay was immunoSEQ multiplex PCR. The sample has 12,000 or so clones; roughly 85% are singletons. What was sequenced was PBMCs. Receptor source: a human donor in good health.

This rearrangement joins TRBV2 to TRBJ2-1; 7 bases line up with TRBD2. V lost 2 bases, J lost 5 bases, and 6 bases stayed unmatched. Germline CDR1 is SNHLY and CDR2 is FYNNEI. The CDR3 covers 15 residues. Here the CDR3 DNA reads TGTGCCAGCAGTGAACCGGGGGGAGTCCACAATGAGCAGTTCTTC. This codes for CASSEPGGVHNEQFF.

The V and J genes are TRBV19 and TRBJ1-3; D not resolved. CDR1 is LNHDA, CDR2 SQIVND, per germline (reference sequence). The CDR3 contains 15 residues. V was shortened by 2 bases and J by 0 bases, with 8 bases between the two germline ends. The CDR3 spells CASSIFGDSGNTIYF. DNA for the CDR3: TGTGCCAGTAGTATATTCGGGGACTCTGGAAACACCATATATTTT.

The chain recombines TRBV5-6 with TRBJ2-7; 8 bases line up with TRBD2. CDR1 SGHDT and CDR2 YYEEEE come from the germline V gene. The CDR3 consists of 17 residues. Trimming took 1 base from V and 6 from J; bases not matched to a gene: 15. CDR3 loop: CASSLLWGGAGVPEQYF. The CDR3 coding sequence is TGTGCCAGCAGCTTGCTTTGGGGGGGAGCGGGAGTCCCCGAGCAGTACTTC.

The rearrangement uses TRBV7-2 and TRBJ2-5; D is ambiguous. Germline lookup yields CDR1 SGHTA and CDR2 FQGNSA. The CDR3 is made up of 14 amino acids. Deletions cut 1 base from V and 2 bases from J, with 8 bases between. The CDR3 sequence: CASSLVYSQETQYF. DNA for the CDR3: TGTGCCAGCAGCTTAGTATACTCACAAGAGACCCAGTACTTC.

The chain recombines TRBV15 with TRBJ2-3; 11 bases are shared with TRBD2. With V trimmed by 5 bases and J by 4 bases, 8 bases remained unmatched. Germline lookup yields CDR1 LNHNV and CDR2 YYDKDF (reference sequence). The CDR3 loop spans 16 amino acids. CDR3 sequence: CATSPTSGSGADTQYF. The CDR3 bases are TGTGCCACCAGCCCTACTAGCGGGAGTGGCGCAGATACGCAGTATTTT.

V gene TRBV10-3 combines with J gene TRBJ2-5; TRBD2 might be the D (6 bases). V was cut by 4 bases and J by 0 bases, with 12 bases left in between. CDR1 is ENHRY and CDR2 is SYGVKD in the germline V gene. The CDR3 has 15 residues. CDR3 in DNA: TGTGCCATCAGTGGGTCCCCTAGCGACCAAGAGACCCAGTACTTC. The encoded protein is CAISGSPSDQETQYF.

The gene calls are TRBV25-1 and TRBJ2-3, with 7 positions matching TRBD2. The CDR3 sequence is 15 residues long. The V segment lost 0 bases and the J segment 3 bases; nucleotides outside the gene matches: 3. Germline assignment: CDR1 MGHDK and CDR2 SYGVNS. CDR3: CASSEYGGSTDTQYF. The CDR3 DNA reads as TGTGCCAGCAGTGAATATGGCGGGAGTACAGATACGCAGTATTTT.

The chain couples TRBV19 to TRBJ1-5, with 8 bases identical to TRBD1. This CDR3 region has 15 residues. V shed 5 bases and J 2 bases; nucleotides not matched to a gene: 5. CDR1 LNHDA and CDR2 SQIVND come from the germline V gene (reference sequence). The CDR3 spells CASSVDRVGNQPQHF. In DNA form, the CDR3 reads TGTGCCAGTAGTGTGGACAGGGTAGGCAATCAGCCCCAGCATTTT.

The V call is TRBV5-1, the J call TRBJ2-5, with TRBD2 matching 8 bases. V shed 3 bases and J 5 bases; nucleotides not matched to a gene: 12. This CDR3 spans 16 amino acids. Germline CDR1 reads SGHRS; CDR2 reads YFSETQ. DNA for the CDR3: TGCGCCAGCAGCTCCGGACCTGAGCGGGAGACGGAGACCCAGTACTTC. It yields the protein CASSSGPERETETQYF.

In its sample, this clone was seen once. The CDR3 region is CASSQRTEGRGTEAFF. The CDR3 DNA follows: TGTGCCAGCAGCCAAAGGACCGAAGGGAGGGGCACTGAAGCTTTCTTT. J is TRBJ1-1 and V is TRBV14, with D possibly matching TRBD1 (5 bases). The CDR3 covers 16 residues. Between the trimmed V and J ends, which lost 2 bases and 4 bases, there was a span of 17 bases. Germline V gene data show CDR1 as SGHDN and CDR2 as FVKESK.

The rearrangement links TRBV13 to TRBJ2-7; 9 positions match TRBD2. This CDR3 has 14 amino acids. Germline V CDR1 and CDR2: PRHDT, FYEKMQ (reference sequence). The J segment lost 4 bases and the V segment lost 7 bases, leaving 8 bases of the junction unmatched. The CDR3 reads CASNHGGLAYEQYF. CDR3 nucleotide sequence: TGTGCCAGCAACCATGGCGGACTAGCGTACGAGCAGTACTTC.

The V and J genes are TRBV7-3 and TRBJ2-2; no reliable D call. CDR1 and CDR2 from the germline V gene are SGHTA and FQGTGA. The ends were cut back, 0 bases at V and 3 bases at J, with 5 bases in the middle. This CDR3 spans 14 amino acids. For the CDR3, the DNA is TGTGCCAGCAGCTTAACCCTACACACCGGGGAGCTGTTTTTT. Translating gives CASSLTLHTGELFF.

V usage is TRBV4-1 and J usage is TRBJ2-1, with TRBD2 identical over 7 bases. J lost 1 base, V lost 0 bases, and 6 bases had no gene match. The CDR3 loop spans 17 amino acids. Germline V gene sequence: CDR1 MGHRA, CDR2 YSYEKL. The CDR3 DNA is TGCGCCAGCAGCCAAGATCTCGCTAGCGGATCCTACAATGAGCAGTTCTTC. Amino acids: CASSQDLASGSYNEQFF.

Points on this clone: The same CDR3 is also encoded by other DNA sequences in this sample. The CDR3 DNA follows: TGCGCCAGCAGCTCGGCTGGGGGGTACAATGAGCAGTTCTTC. This gives the protein CASSSAGGYNEQFF. The chain recombines TRBV5-1 with TRBJ2-1, with D tentatively TRBD2 (6 bases). This CDR3 is built from 14 residues. The germline V gene has CDR1 SGHRS and CDR2 YFSETQ. Deletions cut 3 bases from V and 4 bases from J, with 11 bases between.

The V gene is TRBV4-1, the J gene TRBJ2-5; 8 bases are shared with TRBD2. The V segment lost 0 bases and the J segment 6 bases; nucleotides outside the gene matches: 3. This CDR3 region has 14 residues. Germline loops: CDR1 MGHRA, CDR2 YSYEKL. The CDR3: CASSQDVAGKTQYF. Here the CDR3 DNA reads TGCGCCAGCAGCCAAGATGTAGCGGGAAAGACCCAGTACTTC.

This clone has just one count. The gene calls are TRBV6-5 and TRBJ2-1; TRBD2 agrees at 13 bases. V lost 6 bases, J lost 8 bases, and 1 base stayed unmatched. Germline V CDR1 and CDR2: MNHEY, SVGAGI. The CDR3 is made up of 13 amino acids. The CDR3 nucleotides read TGTGCCAGCAGGGGACTAGCGGGATATGAGCAGTTCTTC. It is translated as CASRGLAGYEQFF.

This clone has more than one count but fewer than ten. This CDR3 reads CASSVEINTEAFF. The CDR3 nucleotides are TGTGCCAGCAGTGTCGAGATTAACACTGAAGCTTTCTTT. V and J are TRBV6-4 and TRBJ1-1; no clear D gene. V gave up 4 bases and J gave up 2 bases, with 8 bases separating them. This CDR3 contains 13 residues. The germline V gene has CDR1 MRHNA and CDR2 SNTAGT.